The 12 T cell receptor beta chains below come from one sample, sequenced in a study of technical replicates of blood from a few donors. Measured with immunoSEQ multiplex PCR; TCRdb has only the in-frame clones, and not every one. The data hold approximately 76,000 clones, with 70% to 90% observed a single time. The sequencing sample was made of PBMCs. These receptors came from a human donor in good health. Some clones in this sample may be carry-over from other donors' samples.

This chain connects TRBV11-2 to TRBJ2-2; 10 bases agree with TRBD2. This CDR3 spans 19 amino acids. The V gene end was trimmed by 0 bases and the J gene end by 8 bases; junction bases not matched to a gene: 15. Germline lookup yields CDR1 SGHAT and CDR2 FQNNGV. This chain's CDR3 is CASSLESLWLAGVGGELFF. DNA of the CDR3: TGTGCCAGCAGCTTAGAGAGTCTGTGGCTAGCGGGAGTCGGAGGGGAGCTGTTTTTT.

This clone was observed a single time. The V and J genes are TRBV6-5 and TRBJ1-2; tentative D call: TRBD1 (5 bases). V lost 4 bases, J lost 4 bases, and 19 bases lay in between. CDR3 length: 16 amino acids. Germline V gene data show CDR1 as MNHEY and CDR2 as SVGAGI. The CDR3 reads CASSSSWGGESYGYTF. The CDR3 coding sequence is TGTGCCAGCAGTTCTTCCTGGGGAGGGGAAAGCTATGGCTACACCTTC.

V and J are TRBV7-2 and TRBJ2-1; 7 bases align to TRBD1. Germline V CDR1 and CDR2: SGHTA, FQGNSA. The V segment lost 5 bases and the J segment 5 bases; nucleotides outside the gene matches: 3. CDR3 size: 13 residues. The CDR3 region has the DNA TGTGCCAGCAGCCGGGACAGCCACAATGAGCAGTTCTTC. It codes for CASSRDSHNEQFF.

This sequence joins TRBV14 and TRBJ2-6, with TRBD1 matching over 7 bases. Unmatched junction bases numbered 9, after V lost 4 bases and J lost 0 bases. In germline, CDR1 is SGHDN, CDR2 FVKESK. The CDR3 contains 18 residues. Here the CDR3 reads CASSPRQGQFSGANVLTF. The CDR3 nucleotides read TGTGCCAGCAGCCCACGACAGGGACAGTTCTCTGGGGCCAACGTCCTGACTTTC.

The chain links TRBV19 to TRBJ2-2, with D tentatively TRBD1 (5 bases). The V end was cut by 6 bases, the J end by 1 base, with 9 bases between. Germline CDR1 reads LNHDA; CDR2 reads SQIVND (reference sequence). There are 14 residues in the CDR3. CDR3 DNA sequence: TGTGCCAGTAGACAAACAGGGAACACCGGGGAGCTGTTTTTT. Protein product: CASRQTGNTGELFF.

This clone appeared a single time. The J gene is TRBJ2-2, the V gene TRBV11-3; D is unresolved. The CDR3 totals 14 residues. Germline V CDR1 and CDR2: SGHNT, YENEEA. V was cut by 5 bases and J by 6 bases, with 13 bases left in between. This CDR3 reads CASSPVVGAGELFF. The CDR3 region has the DNA TGTGCCAGCAGCCCAGTTGTTGGTGCCGGGGAGCTGTTTTTT.

This chain connects TRBV5-6 to TRBJ1-1; tentatively, D is TRBD1 (5 bases). V gave up 3 bases and J gave up 4 bases, with 22 bases separating them. The CDR3 loop spans 17 amino acids. CDR1 SGHDT and CDR2 YYEEEE come from the germline V gene. The CDR3 region has the DNA TGTGCCAGCAGCTCAACCCTAGGAGGGGCGCGGGGCACTGAAGCTTTCTTT. Encoded protein: CASSSTLGGARGTEAFF.

Concerning this clone itself: At the DNA level, this CDR3 is encoded by other sequences in the same sample as well. CDR3 sequence: CASSQGQGGTEAFF. The CDR3, as DNA: TGCGCCAGCAGCCAAGGACAGGGGGGAACTGAAGCTTTCTTT. The chain combines TRBV4-1 with TRBJ1-1; 9 bases map to TRBD1. The CDR3 extends over 14 amino acids. Germline V gives CDR1 MGHRA, CDR2 YSYEKL. The V gene end was trimmed by 1 base and the J gene end by 5 bases; junction bases not matched to a gene: 2.

This chain links TRBV7-9 with TRBJ2-3, with 13 bases fitting TRBD2. Losses at the gene ends were 5 bases for V and 8 bases for J; bases not matched to a gene: 13. Germline CDR1 reads SEHNR; CDR2 reads FQNEAQ (reference sequence). This CDR3 spans 17 amino acids. The chain's CDR3 is CASSQKRTSGRRITQYF. CDR3 DNA: TGTGCCAGCAGCCAAAAACGGACTAGCGGGAGACGAATTACGCAGTATTTT. Full variable domain (remainder filled in from reference TRBV7-9 and TRBJ2-3): DTGVSQNPRHKITKRGQNVTFRCDPISEHNRLYWYRQTLGQGPEFLTYFQNEAQLEKSRLLSDRFSAERPKGSFSTLEIQRTEQGDSAMYLCASSQKRTSGRRITQYFGPGTRLTVL.

The J gene is TRBJ2-1, the V gene TRBV18, with D uncertain. CDR1 is KGHSH, CDR2 LQKENI, per germline. V gave up 1 base and J gave up 9 bases, with 10 bases separating them. CDR3 length: 13 amino acids. CDR3 nucleotides: TGTGCCAGCTCACCACGAACAGATTTTGAGCAGTTCTTC. Its protein is CASSPRTDFEQFF.

This rearrangement joins TRBV7-6 to TRBJ2-3; TRBD2 matches at 10 bases. Germline values: CDR1 SGHVS, CDR2 FNYEAQ. The CDR3 consists of 16 residues. V dropped 5 bases and J dropped 0; count of bases not matched to a gene: 5. The CDR3 loop is CASSGGLAESTDTQYF. Here the CDR3 DNA reads TGTGCCAGCAGCGGAGGACTAGCGGAAAGCACAGATACGCAGTATTTT.

The chain is built from TRBV2 and TRBJ1-1, with 12 positions matching TRBD1. The CDR3 is 17 amino acids. The germline gives CDR1 SNHLY, CDR2 FYNNEI. V lost 7 bases, J lost 5 bases, and 14 bases stayed unmatched. CDR3 region: CASNSYRDRGRGTEAFF. For the CDR3, the DNA is TGTGCCAGCAACTCCTACCGGGACAGGGGGCGCGGGACTGAAGCTTTCTTT.